The entry that follows covers one T cell receptor (beta chain) sequence. Its target is not known. The sample is drawn from a study of shared clonotypes between healthy human individuals. Findings and caveats of the study: Sampling used blood alone; tissue repertoires probably differ.

It was CD45RO-negative cells, positively selected for CCR7, that made up naive CD8 cells, with terminally differentiated effector memory CD45RA+ cells excluded. The assay was immunoSEQ multiplex PCR, and TCRdb's table has in-frame clones only and misses some. The data contain around 2,000,000 clones, approximately 94% of them singletons. The origin of this receptor is a man aged 18 to 29 in good health. The sequenced material came from naive CD8+ T cells sorted from blood.

CDR3 protein: CASSLASPGGYQPQHF. As DNA, the CDR3 is TGTGCCAGCAGCTTAGCCAGTCCGGGCGGGTACCAGCCCCAGCATTTT. The chain recombines TRBV7-8 with TRBJ1-5, with no clear D. Germline CDR1 SGHVS, CDR2 FQNEAQ. The V gene lost 0 bases and the J gene lost 7 bases, with 16 bases spanning the gap. The CDR3 runs 16 residues. Variable domain in full (rest from reference TRBV7-8 and TRBJ1-5): GAGVSQSPRYKVAKRGQDVALRCDPISGHVSLFWYQQALGQGPEFLTYFQNEAQLDKSGLPSDRFFAERPEGSVSTLKIQRTQQEDSAVYLCASSLASPGGYQPQHFGDGTRLSIL.